This T cell receptor (beta chain) was captured in a study of CD8 T cells in ankylosing spondylitis. Study observations and caveats: Significant enrichment of disease-linked clones was reportedly seen in matched ankylosing spondylitis synovial fluid. Blood of patients with ankylosing spondylitis appeared to be characterized by a TCR beta motif of fewer than 10 highly homologous variants.

In the case of this clonotype: Its specificity is not known.

TCRdb used MiXCR to reprocess the 5' RACE reads, holding one entry per CDR3 protein. The table includes 250,000 to 350,000 distinct CDR3 sequences, 6.5% to 10% detected once. V was cut by 1 base and J by 0 bases, with 10 bases left in between. The germline V gene has CDR1 DFQATT and CDR2 SNEGSKA (reference sequence). The length of the CDR3 is 14 residues. Material for sequencing was blood, either unsorted or a sorted T cell fraction (not recorded which). The TCR originated in a male donor with ankylosing spondylitis. V gene TRBV20-1 combines with J gene TRBJ2-7; no firm D call. The CDR3 is CSARGGPNSYEQYF. The CDR3 bases are TGCAGTGCTAGAGGCGGACCGAACTCCTACGAGCAGTACTTC.